The present entry profiles one TCR beta chain with its context. The sample is drawn from a study of T-cell memory formation after mild COVID-19. One entry per CDR3 protein, called by TCRdb with MiXCR from the 5' RACE reads. The sample records about 400,000 distinct CDR3 sequences, 20% to 25% being singletons. Between the trimmed V and J ends, which lost 1 base and 4 bases, there was a span of 14 bases. Germline V gene data show CDR1 as SGHRS and CDR2 as YFSETQ. This CDR3 is 15 amino acids long. The receptor was derived from an adult woman who had mild COVID-19 (a few samples of this study predate the infection). Cell type and time point are not known. V usage is TRBV5-1 and J usage is TRBJ1-2; D ambiguous. The material sequenced was PBMCs or a T cell subset sorted from them (not recorded which). The CDR3 nucleotides read TGCGCCAGCAGCTTGTCGCGTGGGCCCGGCTATGGCTACACCTTC. This encodes CASSLSRGPGYGYTF.